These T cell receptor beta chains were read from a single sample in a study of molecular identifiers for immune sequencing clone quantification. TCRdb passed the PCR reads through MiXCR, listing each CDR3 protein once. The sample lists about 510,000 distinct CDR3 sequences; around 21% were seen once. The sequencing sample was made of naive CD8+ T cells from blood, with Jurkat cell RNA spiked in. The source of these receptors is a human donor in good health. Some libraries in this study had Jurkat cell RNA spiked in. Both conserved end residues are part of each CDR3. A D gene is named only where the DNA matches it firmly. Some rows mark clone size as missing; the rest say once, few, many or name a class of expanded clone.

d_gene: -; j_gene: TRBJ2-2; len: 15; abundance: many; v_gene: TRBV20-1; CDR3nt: TGCAGTGCTAGAGTAGCGGAAACGAACACCGGGGAGCTGTTTTTT; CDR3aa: CSARVAETNTGELFF
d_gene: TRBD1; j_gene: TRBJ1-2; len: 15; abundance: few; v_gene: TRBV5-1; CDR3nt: TGCGCCAGCAGCCTGGACAGGGGACTTACTGATGGCTACACCTTC; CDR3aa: CASSLDRGLTDGYTF
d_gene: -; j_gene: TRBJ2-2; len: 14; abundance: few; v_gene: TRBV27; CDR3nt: TGTGCCAGCAGTTTCAGGGGGAACACCGGGGAGCTGTTTTTT; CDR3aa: CASSFRGNTGELFF
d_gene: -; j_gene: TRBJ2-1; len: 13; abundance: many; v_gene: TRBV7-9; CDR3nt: TGTGCCAGCAGCGGGGGACGGTACAATGAGCAGTTCTTC; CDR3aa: CASSGGRYNEQFF
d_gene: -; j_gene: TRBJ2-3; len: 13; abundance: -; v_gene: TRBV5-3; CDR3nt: TGTGCCAGCAGGTTGGAGGCAACAGATATGCAGTATTTT; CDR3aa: CASRLEATDMQYF
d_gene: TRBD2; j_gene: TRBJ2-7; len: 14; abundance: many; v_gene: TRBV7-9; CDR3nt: TGTGCCAGCAGTTCGTCTAGCGGGGGTTACGAGCAGTACTTC; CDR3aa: CASSSSSGGYEQYF
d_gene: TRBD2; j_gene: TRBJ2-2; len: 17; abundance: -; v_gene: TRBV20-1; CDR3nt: TGCAGTGCTAGAGACCTCAGTCTAGCGGGAAACACCGGGGAGCTGTTTTTT; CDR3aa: CSARDLSLAGNTGELFF
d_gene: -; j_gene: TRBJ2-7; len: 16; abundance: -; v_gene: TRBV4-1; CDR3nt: TGCGCCAGCAGCCAAGGGTACGGCGGGGTTGGGTACGAGCAGTACTTC; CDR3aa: CASSQGYGGVGYEQYF
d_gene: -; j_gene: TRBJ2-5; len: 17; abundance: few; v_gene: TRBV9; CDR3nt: TGTGCCAGCAGCCCGACCTCGCCGGAAATCTACCAAGAGACCCAGTACTTC; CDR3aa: CASSPTSPEIYQETQYF
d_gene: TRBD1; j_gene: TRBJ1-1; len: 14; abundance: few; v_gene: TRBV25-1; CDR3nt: TGTGCCAGCAGTGGACAGGGGGCTTGGACTGAAGCTTTCTTT; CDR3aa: CASSGQGAWTEAFF
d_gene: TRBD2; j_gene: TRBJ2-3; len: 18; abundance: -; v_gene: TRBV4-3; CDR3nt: TGCGCCAGCAGCCAAGTTTTCCCCGGGGGGGGGGGCACAGATACGCAGTATTTT; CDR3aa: CASSQVFPGGGGTDTQYF
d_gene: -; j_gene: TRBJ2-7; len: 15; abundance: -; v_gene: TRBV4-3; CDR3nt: TGCGCCAGCAGCCAGTCGGCAGGGAAATCGGGAGAGCAGTACTTC; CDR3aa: CASSQSAGKSGEQYF
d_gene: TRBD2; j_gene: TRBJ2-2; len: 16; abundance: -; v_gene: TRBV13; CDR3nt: TGTGCCAGCAGCGTACGGACTAGCTGGGGGAGCGGGGAGCTGTTTTTT; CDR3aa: CASSVRTSWGSGELFF
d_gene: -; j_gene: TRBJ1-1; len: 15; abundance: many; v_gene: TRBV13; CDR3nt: TGTGCCAGCAGCCCTCAGACAGGTATGAACACTGAAGCTTTCTTT; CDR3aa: CASSPQTGMNTEAFF
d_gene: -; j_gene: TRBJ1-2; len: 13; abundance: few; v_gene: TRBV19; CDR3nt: TGTGCCAGTAGTATTTCGTGGAACTATGGCTACACCTTC; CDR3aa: CASSISWNYGYTF
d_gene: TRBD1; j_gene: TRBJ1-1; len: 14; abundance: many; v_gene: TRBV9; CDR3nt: TGTGCCAGCAGCAGCGGACAGGCGAACACTGAAGCTTTCTTT; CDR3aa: CASSSGQANTEAFF
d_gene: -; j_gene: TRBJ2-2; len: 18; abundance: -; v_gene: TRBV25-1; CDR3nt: TGTGCCAGCAGTGGACATAACAGGGTCACTACGAACACCGGGGAGCTGTTTTTT; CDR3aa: CASSGHNRVTTNTGELFF
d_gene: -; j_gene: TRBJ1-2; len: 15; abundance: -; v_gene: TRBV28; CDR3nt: TGTGCCAGCAGTTCGCCGGACAGAAGCCCGGAGGGCTACACCTTC; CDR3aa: CASSSPDRSPEGYTF
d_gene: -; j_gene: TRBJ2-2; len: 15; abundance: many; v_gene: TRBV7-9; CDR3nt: TGTGCCAGCAGCTTAGCCACAGATACCACCGGGGAGCTGTTTTTT; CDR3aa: CASSLATDTTGELFF
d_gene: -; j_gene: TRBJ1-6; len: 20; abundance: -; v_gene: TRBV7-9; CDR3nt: TGTGCCAGCAGCTTAGTAGGGGGGAGAGGACAAACAGATTATAATTCACCCCTCCACTTT; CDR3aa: CASSLVGGRGQTDYNSPLHF
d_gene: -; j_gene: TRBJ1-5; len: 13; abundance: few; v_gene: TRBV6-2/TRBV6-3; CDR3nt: TGTGCCAACCCAAGGGGATACAATCAGCCCCAGCATTTT; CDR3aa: CANPRGYNQPQHF
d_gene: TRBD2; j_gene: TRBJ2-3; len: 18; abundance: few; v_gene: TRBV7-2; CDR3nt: TGTGCCAGCAGCTTAGCCGAGGACGACAGCGGGAGCTCAGATACGCAGTATTTT; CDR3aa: CASSLAEDDSGSSDTQYF
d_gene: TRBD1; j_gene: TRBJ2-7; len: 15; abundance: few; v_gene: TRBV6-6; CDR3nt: TGTGCCAGCAGTGATGGGGACAGGGGGCTCCACGAGCAGTACTTC; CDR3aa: CASSDGDRGLHEQYF
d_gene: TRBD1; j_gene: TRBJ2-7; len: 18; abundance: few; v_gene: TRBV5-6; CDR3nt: TGTGCCAGCAGCTTGGGGGCAAGAACAGGGGGCATAATCTACGAGCAGTACTTC; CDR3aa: CASSLGARTGGIIYEQYF
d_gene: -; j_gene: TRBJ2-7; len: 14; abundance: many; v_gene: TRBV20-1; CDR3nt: TGCAGTGCTCGCCACGGGACTCGGTCCTACGAGCAGTACTTC; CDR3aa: CSARHGTRSYEQYF
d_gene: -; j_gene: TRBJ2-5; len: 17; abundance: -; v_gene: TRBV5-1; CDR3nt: TGCGCCAGCAGCTTCATGGCCGGGGGAGTGTGCCAAGAGACCCAGTACTTC; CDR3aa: CASSFMAGGVCQETQYF
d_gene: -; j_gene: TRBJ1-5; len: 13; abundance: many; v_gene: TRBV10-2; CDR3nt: TGCGCCAGCAGTGGGACGAGCATGGGGCCCCAGCATTTT; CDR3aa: CASSGTSMGPQHF
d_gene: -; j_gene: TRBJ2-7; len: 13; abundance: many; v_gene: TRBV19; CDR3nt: TGTGCCAGTAAGCGTCCGGATAGCTACGAGCAGTACTTC; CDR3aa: CASKRPDSYEQYF
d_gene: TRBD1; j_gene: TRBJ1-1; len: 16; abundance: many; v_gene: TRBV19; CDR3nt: TGTGCCAGTAGAGTCGGTGACAGGGGATTCAACACTGAAGCTTTCTTT; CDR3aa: CASRVGDRGFNTEAFF
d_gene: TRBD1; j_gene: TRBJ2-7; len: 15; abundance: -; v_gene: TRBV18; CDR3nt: TGTGCCAGCTCAGGTTCCGGGACAGGGGGCTACGAGCAGTACTTC; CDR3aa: CASSGSGTGGYEQYF
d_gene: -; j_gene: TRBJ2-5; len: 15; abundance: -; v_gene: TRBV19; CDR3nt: TGTGCCAGTAGTATTTGGGGATTCGGCCAAGAGACCCAGTACTTC; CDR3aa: CASSIWGFGQETQYF
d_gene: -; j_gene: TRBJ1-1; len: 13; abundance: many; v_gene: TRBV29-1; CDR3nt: TGCAGCGTTGTAGTGGTCGGGTACACTGAAGCTTTCTTT; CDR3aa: CSVVVVGYTEAFF
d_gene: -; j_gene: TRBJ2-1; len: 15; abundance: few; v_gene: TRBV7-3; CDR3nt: TGTGCCAGCAGCCATACCGGGACACCCTCCAATGAGCAGTTCTTC; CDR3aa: CASSHTGTPSNEQFF
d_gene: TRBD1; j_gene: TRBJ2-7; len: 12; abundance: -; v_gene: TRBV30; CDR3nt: TGTGCCTGGAAGGCAGGGGGCTACGGGCAGTACTTC; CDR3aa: CAWKAGGYGQYF
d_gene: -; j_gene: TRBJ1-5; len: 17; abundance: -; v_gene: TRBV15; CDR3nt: TGTGCCACCAGCAGAGACGGGAGGGTTCGCAGCAATCAGCCCCAGCATTTT; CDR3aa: CATSRDGRVRSNQPQHF
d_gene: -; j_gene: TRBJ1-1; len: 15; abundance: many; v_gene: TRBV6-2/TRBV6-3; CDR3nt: TGTGCCAGCAGTTACTCCCCAAACCCGAACACTGAAGCTTTCTTT; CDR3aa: CASSYSPNPNTEAFF
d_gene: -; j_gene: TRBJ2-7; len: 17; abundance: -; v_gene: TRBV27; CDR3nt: TGTGCCAGCAGTCCCGATGGGCCCAGTGGGCCCAAGGACGAGCAGTACTTC; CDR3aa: CASSPDGPSGPKDEQYF
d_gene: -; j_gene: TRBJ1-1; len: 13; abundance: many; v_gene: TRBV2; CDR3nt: TGTGCCAGGTATCTAGGGGTAGGGACTGAAGCTTTCTTT; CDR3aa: CARYLGVGTEAFF
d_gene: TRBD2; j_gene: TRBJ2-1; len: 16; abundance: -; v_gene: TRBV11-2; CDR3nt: TGTGCCAGCAGCTTAGAGTTGTTAGCGGGGGGAGATGAGCAGTTCTTC; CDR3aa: CASSLELLAGGDEQFF
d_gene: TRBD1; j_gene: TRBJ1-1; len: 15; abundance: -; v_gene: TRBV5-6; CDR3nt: TGTGCCAGCGCAGGGGGGGGCAGGAAGAACACTGAAGCTTTCTTT; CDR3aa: CASAGGGRKNTEAFF
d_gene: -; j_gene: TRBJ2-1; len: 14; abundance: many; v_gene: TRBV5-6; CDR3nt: TGTGCCAGCAGCCCTGAGCGGAACTACAATGAGCAGTTCTTC; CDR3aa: CASSPERNYNEQFF
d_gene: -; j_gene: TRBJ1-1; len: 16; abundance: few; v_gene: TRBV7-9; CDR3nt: TGTGCCACCATCCGGGGGGAATTGATGTTGAACACTGAAGCTTTCTTT; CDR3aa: CATIRGELMLNTEAFF
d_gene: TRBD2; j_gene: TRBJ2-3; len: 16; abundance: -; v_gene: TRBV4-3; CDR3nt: TGCGCCAGCAGCCATAATAGCGGGGGGAGCACAGATACGCAGTATTTT; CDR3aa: CASSHNSGGSTDTQYF
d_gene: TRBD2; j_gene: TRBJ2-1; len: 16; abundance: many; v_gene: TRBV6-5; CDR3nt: TGTGCCAGCAGTACCGATAGCGGGAGGGCCGTCAATGAGCAGTTCTTC; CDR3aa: CASSTDSGRAVNEQFF
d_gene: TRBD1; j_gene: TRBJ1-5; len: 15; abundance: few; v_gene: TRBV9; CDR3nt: TGTGCCAGCAGCAGGACAGGGGGTGACAATCAGCCCCAGCATTTT; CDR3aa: CASSRTGGDNQPQHF
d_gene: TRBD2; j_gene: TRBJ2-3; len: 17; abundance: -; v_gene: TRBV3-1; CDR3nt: TGTGCCAGCAGCCAAGACCTAGCGGGAGTAGGCGCAGATACGCAGTATTTT; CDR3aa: CASSQDLAGVGADTQYF
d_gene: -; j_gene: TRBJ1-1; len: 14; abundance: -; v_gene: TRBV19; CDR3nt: TGTGCCAGTAGCACTCAGGGGATCGGAACTGAAGCTTTCTTT; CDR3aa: CASSTQGIGTEAFF
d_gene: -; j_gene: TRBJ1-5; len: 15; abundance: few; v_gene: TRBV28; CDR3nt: TGTGCCAGCAAGAGAGGGGGGGATGGCAATCAGCCCCAGCATTTT; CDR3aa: CASKRGGDGNQPQHF
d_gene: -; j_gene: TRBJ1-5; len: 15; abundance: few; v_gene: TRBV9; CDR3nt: TGTGCCAGCAGCGTAGGTGGGGGGGTCAATCAGCCCCAGCATTTT; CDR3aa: CASSVGGGVNQPQHF
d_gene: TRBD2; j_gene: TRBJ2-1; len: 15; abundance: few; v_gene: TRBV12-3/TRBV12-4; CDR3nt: TGTGCCAGCAGTTTAGCGGGAGGGCTTCCGGGTGAGCAGTTCTTC; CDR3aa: CASSLAGGLPGEQFF
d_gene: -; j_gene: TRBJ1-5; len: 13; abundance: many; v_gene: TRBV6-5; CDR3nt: TGTGCCAGCAGTTACAGAGGGGAGCAGCCCCAGCATTTT; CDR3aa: CASSYRGEQPQHF
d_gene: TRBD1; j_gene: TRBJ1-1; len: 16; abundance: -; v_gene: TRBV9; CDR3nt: TGTGCCAGCAGCCCCCGACAGGGAACCATGAACACTGAAGCTTTCTTT; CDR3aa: CASSPRQGTMNTEAFF
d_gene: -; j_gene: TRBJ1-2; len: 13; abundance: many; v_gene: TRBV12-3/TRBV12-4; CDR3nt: TGTGCCAGCAGTTTATATGCAGTATATGGCTACACCTTC; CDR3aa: CASSLYAVYGYTF
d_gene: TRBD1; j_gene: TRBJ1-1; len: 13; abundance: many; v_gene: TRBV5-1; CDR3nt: TGCGCCAGCAGTGTGACAGGGTTCACTGAAGCTTTCTTT; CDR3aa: CASSVTGFTEAFF